This TCR beta chain was found in a study of early T cells in non-severe SARS-CoV-2 infection. Trimming removed 1 base from V and 7 bases from J, with 10 bases in between. Germline CDR1 SEHNR, CDR2 FQNEAQ (reference sequence). This CDR3 is 13 amino acids long. TCRdb called the 5' RACE reads again in MiXCR, with one record for every CDR3 protein. The sample shows about 56,000 distinct CDR3 sequences, approximately 12% of them seen only once. The sequence was collected from an adult who was a healthcare worker with PCR-confirmed SARS-CoV-2 infection or an uninfected control (not recorded which). The sample consisted of whole blood. The chain carries TRBV7-9 and TRBJ1-2; D call uncertain. The CDR3 here is CASSLDGDLGYTF. In DNA form, the CDR3 reads TGTGCCAGCAGCTTAGACGGAGATCTTGGCTACACCTTC.